A selection of T cell receptor beta chains follows, all from one sample in a study of cytomegalovirus exposure and HLA in healthy donors. Profiled with immunoSEQ multiplex PCR; TCRdb holds only in-frame clones, not every one. Here the sample spans 150,000 to 200,000 clones, about 82% being singletons. Sequencing input: PBMCs. The receptors here all came from a woman in her 50s in good health and CMV-seronegative. Both conserved end residues are part of each CDR3. A D gene is named only where the DNA matches it firmly. Rows may omit the clone size; those that give it use once, few, many or a size class.

>TRBJ2-7|14|TRBV11-2|NA|TRBD1
CASSMDRGLYEQYF
TGTGCCAGCAGCATGGACAGGGGACTCTACGAGCAGTACTTC
>TRBJ1-3|16|TRBV6-6|NA|NA
CASSLIQALSTNTIYF
TGTGCCAGCAGTTTAATACAGGCCCTCTCAACCAACACCATATATTTT
>TRBJ2-7|14|TRBV11-2|NA|NA
CASSSRTPFYEQYF
TGTGCCAGCAGCTCCCGGACACCGTTTTACGAGCAGTACTTC
>TRBJ1-1|15|TRBV9|NA|NA
CASSGAGLTNTEAFF
TGTGCCAGCAGCGGTGCGGGACTCACGAACACTGAAGCTTTCTTT
>TRBJ1-5|14|TRBV30|NA|TRBD1
CACQDRVKPMTQHF
TGTGCCTGTCAAGACAGGGTAAAACCAATGACCCAGCATTTT
>TRBJ1-4|15|TRBV28|NA|TRBD1
CASSVGQGVEEKLFF
TGTGCCAGCAGTGTAGGACAGGGGGTAGAGGAAAAACTGTTTTTT
>TRBJ1-1|15|TRBV6-5|few|TRBD1
CASSYSEGARTEAFF
TGTGCCAGCAGTTACTCGGAGGGGGCGCGAACTGAAGCTTTCTTT
>TRBJ2-1|16|TRBV9|NA|NA
CASSVTGGIQGIEQFF
TGTGCCAGCAGCGTTACCGGCGGTATACAGGGAATAGAGCAGTTCTTC
>TRBJ2-7|16|TRBV6-6|NA|TRBD2
CASSYSAGENSYEQYF
TGTGCCAGCAGTTACTCAGCGGGAGAAAATTCCTACGAGCAGTACTTC
>TRBJ2-1|14|TRBV4-1|NA|NA
CASMIGSSYNEQFF
TGCGCCAGCATGATTGGCAGCTCCTACAATGAGCAGTTCTTC
>TRBJ2-5|15|TRBV7-9|NA|TRBD2
CASSLEGTSWETQYF
TGTGCCAGCAGCTTAGAGGGGACTAGCTGGGAGACCCAGTACTTC
>TRBJ1-1|15|TRBV9|NA|TRBD1
CASSAFDRVNTEAFF
TGTGCCAGCAGCGCGTTCGACAGGGTGAACACTGAAGCTTTCTTT
>TRBJ2-7|18|TRBV28|NA|TRBD2
CASSFPLQREGPDYEQYF
TGTGCCAGCAGTTTTCCCCTCCAGCGGGAGGGCCCTGACTACGAGCAGTACTTC
>TRBJ2-2|13|TRBV6-6|NA|NA
CASKYSNTGELFF
TGTGCCAGCAAGTACTCGAACACCGGGGAGCTGTTTTTT
>TRBJ2-1|15|TRBV10-1|NA|TRBD2
CASSVGGSSYNEQFF
TGCGCCAGCAGTGTAGGCGGGAGCTCCTACAATGAGCAGTTCTTC
>TRBJ2-7|13|TRBV6-1|NA|NA
CASGGARLYEQYF
TGTGCCAGCGGGGGGGCGCGGCTCTACGAGCAGTACTTC
>TRBJ1-3|15|TRBV7-6|NA|NA
CASSLPGLSGNTIYF
TGTGCCAGCAGCTTGCCAGGACTCTCTGGAAACACCATATATTTT
>TRBJ2-5|14|TRBV28|NA|NA
CASSLDRVKETQYF
TGTGCCAGCAGTTTGGACAGAGTAAAAGAGACCCAGTACTTC
>TRBJ2-5|15|TRBV6-5|NA|TRBD2
CASRKLAGGQETQYF
TGTGCCAGCAGGAAACTAGCGGGAGGGCAGGAGACCCAGTACTTC
>TRBJ2-7|14|TRBV29-1|NA|NA
CSVAGLTSSYEQYF
TGCAGCGTTGCAGGCCTCACAAGCTCCTACGAGCAGTACTTC
>TRBJ2-3|16|TRBV7-6|NA|TRBD1
CASSPGTGSLGDTQYF
TGTGCCAGCAGCCCGGGGACAGGGTCGCTTGGAGATACGCAGTATTTT
>TRBJ2-7|17|TRBV4-1|NA|TRBD2
CASSQGRTSGVSYEQYF
TGCGCCAGCAGCCAAGGGAGAACTAGCGGCGTATCCTACGAGCAGTACTTC
>TRBJ1-5|13|TRBV5-8|NA|TRBD1
CASSRDRNQPQHF
TGTGCCAGCAGCCGGGACAGAAATCAGCCCCAGCATTTT
>TRBJ2-1|15|TRBV19|NA|NA
CASSIQTGSYNEQFF
TGTGCCAGTAGTATCCAGACAGGCTCCTACAATGAGCAGTTCTTC
>TRBJ2-7|13|TRBV19|NA|NA
CASSMGSTYEQYF
TGTGCCAGTAGCATGGGGAGTACCTACGAGCAGTACTTC
>TRBJ1-6|14|TRBV10-3|once|NA
CAISESVRNSPLHF
TGTGCCATCAGTGAGTCTGTCAGGAACTCACCCCTCCACTTT
>TRBJ1-2|13|TRBV28|NA|TRBD1
CASRTTGGYGYTF
TGTGCCAGCAGAACTACAGGGGGCTATGGCTACACCTTC
>TRBJ2-7|15|TRBV6-5|few|TRBD2
CASRSGLAGVNEQYF
TGTGCCAGCAGGTCGGGACTAGCGGGAGTCAACGAGCAGTACTTC
>TRBJ1-5|16|TRBV6-6|NA|TRBD1
CASSYSTDRANQPQHF
TGTGCCAGCAGTTACTCGACGGACAGGGCGAATCAGCCCCAGCATTTT
>TRBJ1-4|15|TRBV5-6|once|TRBD1
CASSKRTGVGEKLFF
TGTGCCAGCAGCAAACGGACAGGGGTTGGAGAAAAACTGTTTTTT
>TRBJ1-1|14|TRBV10-3|once|TRBD1
CAISVRTGSSGAFF
TGTGCCATCAGTGTGAGGACAGGGTCGTCGGGAGCTTTCTTT
>TRBJ2-2|14|TRBV5-5|NA|NA
CASSQGPRTGELFF
TGTGCCAGCAGCCAGGGCCCTCGGACCGGGGAGCTGTTTTTT
>TRBJ2-3|16|TRBV28|NA|TRBD2
CASSQGGAGTTDTQYF
TGTGCCAGCAGCCAGGGAGGGGCGGGAACCACAGATACGCAGTATTTT
>TRBJ1-5|16|TRBV19|few|TRBD1
CASRGDTGGSNQPQHF
TGTGCCAGTAGAGGGGATACAGGGGGCTCCAATCAGCCCCAGCATTTT
>TRBJ2-5|13|TRBV5-1|NA|TRBD2
CASSLVGGETQYF
TGCGCCAGCAGCTTGGTGGGAGGGGAGACCCAGTACTTC
>TRBJ1-3|15|TRBV18|NA|TRBD1
CASSKGQRPGNTIYF
TGTGCCAGCTCAAAGGGACAGCGCCCTGGAAACACCATATATTTT
>TRBJ2-1|15|TRBV6-5|NA|TRBD2
CASSYGTSMYNEQFF
TGTGCCAGCAGTTACGGGACTAGCATGTACAATGAGCAGTTCTTC
>TRBJ2-2|16|TRBV27|NA|TRBD2
CASSFVAGGYTGELFF
TGTGCCAGCAGTTTCGTTGCGGGAGGGTACACCGGGGAGCTGTTTTTT
>TRBJ2-7|15|TRBV15|NA|TRBD2
CATSPEREIAYEQYF
TGTGCCACCAGCCCAGAGCGGGAGATAGCCTACGAGCAGTACTTC
>TRBJ1-2|14|TRBV5-1|NA|NA
CASSSLGGADGYTF
TGCGCCAGCAGCTCCTTGGGAGGCGCGGATGGCTACACCTTC
>TRBJ1-1|14|TRBV10-3|NA|NA
CAISEYDGDSEAFF
TGTGCCATCAGTGAGTATGACGGGGATAGTGAAGCTTTCTTT
>TRBJ2-6|16|TRBV6-5|NA|NA
CASSSDRGFGANVLTF
TGTGCCAGCAGTTCTGATAGGGGTTTTGGGGCCAACGTCCTGACTTTC
>TRBJ1-5|16|TRBV7-6|NA|NA
CASSAQTGGGNQPQHF
TGTGCCAGCAGCGCACAAACAGGCGGAGGCAATCAGCCCCAGCATTTT
>TRBJ1-1|16|TRBV18|NA|NA
CASSPGHYELNTEAFF
TGTGCCAGCTCACCTGGGCATTATGAACTCAACACTGAAGCTTTCTTT
>TRBJ2-3|15|TRBV7-9|NA|NA
CASSQRTASTDTQYF
TGTGCCAGCTCTCAAAGGACAGCGAGCACAGATACGCAGTATTTT
>TRBJ2-5|16|TRBV7-9|NA|TRBD2
CASSYGTSGSGETQYF
TGTGCCAGCAGTTACGGGACTAGCGGGAGTGGAGAGACCCAGTACTTC
>TRBJ2-1|16|TRBV5-1|few|TRBD2
CASSWTSGSSYNEQFF
TGCGCCAGCAGCTGGACTAGCGGGAGTTCCTACAATGAGCAGTTCTTC
>TRBJ1-2|15|TRBV4-1|NA|NA
CASSQDDSGGYGYTF
TGCGCCAGCAGCCAAGATGATTCCGGCGGCTATGGCTACACCTTC
>TRBJ1-5|14|TRBV19|NA|NA
CASRNTQGYQPQHF
TGTGCCAGTAGAAATACACAGGGTTATCAGCCCCAGCATTTT
>TRBJ2-7|15|TRBV28|NA|TRBD1
CATHSRQGRLYEQYF
TGTGCCACCCATAGCAGACAGGGGCGACTCTACGAGCAGTACTTC
>TRBJ1-2|14|TRBV28|NA|NA
CASSTITQGNSYTF
TGTGCCAGCAGTACGATCACACAGGGAAATAGCTACACCTTC
>TRBJ1-1|13|TRBV13|NA|TRBD1
CASSFIQGAEAFF
TGTGCCAGCAGCTTTATACAGGGGGCGGAAGCTTTCTTT
>TRBJ2-3|18|TRBV5-1|NA|NA
CASSLIGWGEFRTDTQYF
TGCGCCAGCAGCTTAATTGGGTGGGGGGAGTTCCGCACAGATACGCAGTATTTT
>TRBJ1-5|16|TRBV28|NA|TRBD1
CASSPGTAYSNQPQHF
TGTGCCAGCAGTCCGGGGACAGCTTATAGCAATCAGCCCCAGCATTTT
>TRBJ1-1|12|TRBV6-6|NA|NA
CASSYMEAEAFF
TGTGCCAGCAGTTACATGGAGGCTGAAGCTTTCTTT
>TRBJ1-1|16|TRBV25-1|NA|NA
CASSESTRGLNTEAFF
TGTGCCAGCAGTGAATCAACAAGGGGATTGAACACTGAAGCTTTCTTT
>TRBJ1-5|13|TRBV7-8|NA|TRBD1
CASSSPGGQPQHF
TGTGCCAGCAGCTCCCCAGGGGGTCAGCCCCAGCATTTT
>TRBJ1-2|16|TRBV4-2|NA|NA
CASSQDEGQGYYGYTF
TGTGCCAGCAGCCAAGATGAGGGGCAGGGGTACTATGGCTACACCTTC
>TRBJ1-3|15|TRBV19|NA|TRBD1
CASSLTRTGGNTIYF
TGTGCCAGTAGTTTAACGCGGACAGGAGGAAACACCATATATTTT
>TRBJ2-2|18|TRBV6-4|NA|TRBD2
CASPGLAGEIRGTGELFF
TGTGCCAGTCCGGGACTAGCGGGAGAAATCAGGGGAACCGGGGAGCTGTTTTTT